Listed below are T cell receptor beta chains from one sample, sequenced in a study of cytomegalovirus exposure and HLA in healthy donors. The table came from immunoSEQ multiplex PCR; TCRdb's copy has only in-frame clones and leaves some out. Among roughly 150,000 clones listed, over 80% were seen once. The sample was PBMCs. All receptors derive from a woman under 30 in good health and CMV-seronegative. The CDR3 runs from the conserved cysteine through the conserved F or W. A D gene is named only where the DNA matches it firmly. The listing skips clone size in some rows; elsewhere it reads once, few, many or a size class.

V	J	D	size	CDR3	DNA
TRBV7-8	TRBJ1-4	.	.	CASSLYEVTPPMTNEKLFF	TGTGCCAGCAGCTTATATGAGGTTACACCCCCTATGACTAATGAAAAACTGTTTTTT
TRBV7-8	TRBJ1-1	TRBD1	few	CASSFTGGTEAFF	TGTGCCAGCAGCTTTACAGGGGGCACTGAAGCTTTCTTT
TRBV6-6	TRBJ1-2	TRBD1	.	CASRRQGADYGYTF	TGTGCCAGCAGAAGACAGGGGGCCGACTATGGCTACACCTTC
TRBV6-5	TRBJ2-7	TRBD1	.	CASRPRTGMTYEQYF	TGTGCCAGCAGGCCACGGACAGGCATGACCTACGAGCAGTACTTC
TRBV5-1	TRBJ1-1	.	.	CASYLRGGPNTEAFF	TGCGCCAGCTACCTTCGGGGAGGGCCTAACACTGAAGCTTTCTTT
TRBV10-2	TRBJ2-1	.	.	CASRIGGAAYNEQFF	TGCGCCAGCCGAATAGGGGGGGCCGCCTACAATGAGCAGTTCTTC
TRBV19	TRBJ1-2	TRBD1	.	CASRTTGGVSDYGYTF	TGTGCCAGTAGGACCACAGGGGGCGTTTCTGACTATGGCTACACCTTC
TRBV11-2	TRBJ1-3	.	.	CASSLSGGGNTIYF	TGTGCCAGCAGCTTAAGTGGGGGCGGAAACACCATATATTTT
TRBV6-4	TRBJ1-2	TRBD1	.	CASSDRIDRVSGYTF	TGTGCCAGCAGTGACCGGATTGACAGGGTTTCTGGCTACACCTTC
TRBV14	TRBJ2-7	.	.	CASSHSPGIGGAGYEQYF	TGTGCCAGCAGCCACTCCCCCGGTATTGGGGGCGCAGGTTACGAGCAGTACTTC
TRBV5-1	TRBJ2-3	TRBD1	.	CASSIGTGAIDTQYF	TGCGCCAGCAGCATTGGGACAGGGGCGATAGATACGCAGTATTTT
TRBV7-9	TRBJ1-2	.	.	CASSLDGGAYGYTF	TGTGCCAGCAGCTTAGATGGCGGGGCCTATGGCTACACCTTC
TRBV7-6	TRBJ1-5	TRBD1	.	CASSSRQGMGANQPQHF	TGTGCCAGCAGTTCCCGACAGGGTATGGGGGCTAATCAGCCCCAGCATTTT
TRBV19	TRBJ2-2	.	.	CASSIGRDFRELFF	TGTGCCAGTAGTATAGGACGGGACTTTCGGGAGCTGTTTTTT
TRBV27	TRBJ1-5	TRBD1	.	CASSPGGHSNQPQHF	TGTGCCAGCAGTCCAGGGGGTCATAGCAATCAGCCCCAGCATTTT
TRBV4-2	TRBJ2-3	TRBD2	.	CASSRQDLAGAGDTQYF	TGTGCCAGCAGCCGTCAGGACTTAGCGGGGGCCGGAGATACGCAGTATTTT